This T cell receptor (beta chain) was obtained from a study of identical twins. Trimming removed 6 bases from V and 4 bases from J, with 19 bases in between. The length of the CDR3 is 15 residues. Germline CDR1 and CDR2: DFQATT and SNEGSKA (reference sequence). This clonotype was recorded many times. The antigen is not known. A single record per CDR3 protein comes from TCRdb applying MiXCR to the 5' RACE reads. Counted here are about 280,000 distinct CDR3 sequences, approximately 8% occurring once; the ten biggest clones make up more than 2%. Points from the study as a whole: For out-of-frame alpha sequences shared by twins, low generation probability was in excess.

The same sample was also studied in work on yellow fever vaccine responses in identical twins.

Sample: memory (CD45RO+) T cells sorted from blood. The chain links TRBV20-1 to TRBJ1-5; TRBD1 might be the D (5 bases). The receptor's source is a woman between 18 and 29 years old in good health. CDR3 loop: CSAQDNPMSNQPQHF. Here the CDR3 DNA reads TGCAGTGCCCAGGACAATCCGATGAGTAATCAGCCCCAGCATTTT.